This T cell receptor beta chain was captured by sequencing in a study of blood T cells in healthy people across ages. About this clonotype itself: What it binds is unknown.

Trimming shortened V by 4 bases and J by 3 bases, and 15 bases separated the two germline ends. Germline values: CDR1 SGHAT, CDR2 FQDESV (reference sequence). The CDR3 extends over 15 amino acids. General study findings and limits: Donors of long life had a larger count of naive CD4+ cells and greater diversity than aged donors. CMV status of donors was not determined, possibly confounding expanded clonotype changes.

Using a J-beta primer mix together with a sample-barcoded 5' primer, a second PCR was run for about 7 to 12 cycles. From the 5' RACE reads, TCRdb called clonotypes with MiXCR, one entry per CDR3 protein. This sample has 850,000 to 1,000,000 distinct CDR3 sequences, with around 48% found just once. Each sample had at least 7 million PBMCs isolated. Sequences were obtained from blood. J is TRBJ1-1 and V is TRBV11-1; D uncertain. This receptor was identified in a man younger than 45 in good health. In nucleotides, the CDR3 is TGTGCCAGCAGCTCAATCCTCCGACAAGACACTGAAGCTTTCTTT. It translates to CASSSILRQDTEAFF.